These T cell receptor beta chains were read from a single sample in a study of T cells expressing NK-cell markers. One entry per CDR3 protein, without DNA, is what TCRdb gives after re-calling the 5' RACE reads. The sample has some 460,000 distinct CDR3 sequences. The sample taken for sequencing was blood T cells: a sorted CD56 or NKG2C T cell subset, CD4+ or CD8+ T cells, or bulk PBMC T cells (not recorded which). These receptors came from a woman aged 45-59 years in good health. Each CDR3 is given with its conserved first and last residue.

V: TRBV5-1
J: TRBJ2-7
CDR3: CASSYTSGSIDEQYF

V: TRBV5-5
J: TRBJ2-7
CDR3: CASSMGGRENYEQYF

V: TRBV2
J: TRBJ2-5
CDR3: CASSELRGQQETQYF

V: TRBV5-4
J: TRBJ2-3
CDR3: CASSKDDQGADTQYF

V: TRBV19
J: TRBJ2-1
CDR3: CASKVRTGGEQFF

V: TRBV19
J: TRBJ2-1
CDR3: CASRMPGQGGSWFF

V: TRBV14
J: TRBJ2-4
CDR3: CASSPLGLAKNIQYF

V: TRBV9
J: TRBJ2-2
CDR3: CASSPVGRSFTGELFF

V: TRBV7-9
J: TRBJ2-2
CDR3: CASSPPGLGGPGELFF

V: TRBV6-2/TRBV6-3
J: TRBJ2-2
CDR3: CASSSGVPPPELFF

V: TRBV7-8
J: TRBJ2-1
CDR3: CASSWGGGDRFF

V: TRBV20-1
J: TRBJ1-1
CDR3: CSARTGTGQFLAEAFF

V: TRBV10-3
J: TRBJ2-1
CDR3: CAISLAGSSYNEQFF

V: TRBV29-1
J: TRBJ2-7
CDR3: CSVEGPIEQYF

V: TRBV7-9
J: TRBJ2-1
CDR3: CASSLNQVSYNEQFF

V: TRBV9
J: TRBJ2-3
CDR3: CASKNSDTDTQYF

V: TRBV6-5
J: TRBJ1-2
CDR3: CASSYGWGNYGYTF

V: TRBV5-1
J: TRBJ1-2
CDR3: CASSLAGRASRYTF

V: TRBV11-2
J: TRBJ1-2
CDR3: CASTLVGDGYTF

V: TRBV11-2
J: TRBJ2-5
CDR3: CASSLARLTSYQETQYF

V: TRBV27
J: TRBJ2-5
CDR3: CASSPPFQGAGVETQYF

V: TRBV11-2
J: TRBJ2-7
CDR3: CASSPGQFIYEQYF

V: TRBV18
J: TRBJ2-1
CDR3: CASSPDGKTAYNEQFF

V: TRBV20-1
J: TRBJ2-1
CDR3: CSASKHSVYNEQFF

V: TRBV5-6
J: TRBJ2-5
CDR3: CASSFPSFKLGETQYF

V: TRBV12-3/TRBV12-4
J: TRBJ1-5
CDR3: CASSKRTGYAQPQHF

V: TRBV20-1
J: TRBJ2-3
CDR3: CSAPPSTDTQYF

V: TRBV6-5
J: TRBJ2-1
CDR3: CASRSPRTSGKLNEQFF

V: TRBV27
J: TRBJ2-2
CDR3: CASSRSGSTGELFF

V: TRBV9
J: TRBJ2-2
CDR3: CASSPLAMGGSYTGELFF

V: TRBV7-9
J: TRBJ2-2
CDR3: CASSSPGGIGRLLNTGELFF

V: TRBV5-6
J: TRBJ2-7
CDR3: CASSWRPDPKFYEQYF

V: TRBV3-1
J: TRBJ2-3
CDR3: CASSQGGKSDTQYF

V: TRBV6-6
J: TRBJ1-1
CDR3: CASSYGGLNTEAFF

V: TRBV12-3/TRBV12-4
J: TRBJ2-2
CDR3: CASSPVPGWGVSNTGELFF

V: TRBV5-1
J: TRBJ2-1
CDR3: CASSLTRPGQGDFKQFF

V: TRBV7-9
J: TRBJ2-2
CDR3: CASSRGPNTGELFF

V: TRBV5-1
J: TRBJ1-2
CDR3: CASSWQQGPGRGYTF

V: TRBV12-3/TRBV12-4
J: TRBJ2-3
CDR3: CASIPAGVPGTQYF

V: TRBV4-1
J: TRBJ2-4
CDR3: CASSSPGTGAKNIQYF

V: TRBV6-5
J: TRBJ1-2
CDR3: CASRSGWEAAAYGYTF

V: TRBV12-3/TRBV12-4
J: TRBJ2-7
CDR3: CASSHQPPSEQYF

V: TRBV28
J: TRBJ2-1
CDR3: CASSLPSLAGINEQFF

V: TRBV20-1
J: TRBJ1-1
CDR3: CSAAGITEAFF

V: TRBV10-3
J: TRBJ2-4
CDR3: CAISLSGGNIQYF

V: TRBV4-1
J: TRBJ2-1
CDR3: CASSQDPGGINEQFF